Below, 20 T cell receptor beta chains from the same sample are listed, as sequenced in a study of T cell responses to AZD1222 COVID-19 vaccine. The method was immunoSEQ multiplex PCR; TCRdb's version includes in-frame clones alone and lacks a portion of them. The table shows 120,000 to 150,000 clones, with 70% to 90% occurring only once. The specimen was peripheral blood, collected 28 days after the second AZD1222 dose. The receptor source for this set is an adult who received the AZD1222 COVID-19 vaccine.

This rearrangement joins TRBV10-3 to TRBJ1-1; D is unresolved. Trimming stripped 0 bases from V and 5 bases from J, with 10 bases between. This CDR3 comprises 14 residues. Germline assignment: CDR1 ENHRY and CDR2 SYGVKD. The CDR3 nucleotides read TGTGCCATCAGTGAGTCGGGCCCCTCGACTGAAGCTTTCTTT. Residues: CAISESGPSTEAFF.

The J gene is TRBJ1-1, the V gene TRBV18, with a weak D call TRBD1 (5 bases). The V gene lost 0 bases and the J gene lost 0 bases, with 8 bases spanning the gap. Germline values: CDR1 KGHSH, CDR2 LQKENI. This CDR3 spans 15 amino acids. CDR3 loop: CASSPPGTVNTEAFF. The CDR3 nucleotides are TGTGCCAGCTCACCACCGGGGACGGTGAACACTGAAGCTTTCTTT.

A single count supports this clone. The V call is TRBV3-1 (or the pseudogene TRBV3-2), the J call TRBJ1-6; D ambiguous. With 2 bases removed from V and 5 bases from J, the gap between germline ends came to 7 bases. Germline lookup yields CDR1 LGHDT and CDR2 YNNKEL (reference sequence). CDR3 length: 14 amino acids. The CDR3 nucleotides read TGTGCCAGCAGCCAACGACGGGATAATTCACCCCTCCACTTT. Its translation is CASSQRRDNSPLHF.

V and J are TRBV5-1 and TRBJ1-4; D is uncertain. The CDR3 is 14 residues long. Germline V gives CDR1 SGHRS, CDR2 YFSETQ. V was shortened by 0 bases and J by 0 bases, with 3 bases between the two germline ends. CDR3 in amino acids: CASSLAATNEKLFF. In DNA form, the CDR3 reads TGCGCCAGCAGCTTGGCTGCAACTAATGAAAAACTGTTTTTT.

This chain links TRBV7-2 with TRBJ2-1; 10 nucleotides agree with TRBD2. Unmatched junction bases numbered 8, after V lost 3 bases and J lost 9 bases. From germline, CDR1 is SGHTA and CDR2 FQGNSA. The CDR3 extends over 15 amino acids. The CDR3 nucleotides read TGTGCCAGCAGCTTTTCAGCGGGAGGGGTCACTGAGCAGTTCTTC. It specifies CASSFSAGGVTEQFF.

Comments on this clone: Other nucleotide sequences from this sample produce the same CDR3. Here the CDR3 DNA reads TGTGCCAGCTCACCCACAGATACGCAGTATTTT. Translation gives CASSPTDTQYF. The V and J genes are TRBV18 and TRBJ2-3, with no clear D. Between the trimmed V and J ends, which lost 3 bases and 2 bases, there was a span of 0 bases. CDR1 and CDR2 (germline): KGHSH, LQKENI. This CDR3 is built from 11 residues. Full variable domain (rest looked up from reference TRBV18 and TRBJ2-3): NAGVMQNPRHLVRRRGQEARLRCSPMKGHSHVYWYRQLPEEGLKFMVYLQKENIIDESGMPKERFSAEFPKEGPSILRIQQVVRGDSAAYFCASSPTDTQYFGPGTRLTVL.

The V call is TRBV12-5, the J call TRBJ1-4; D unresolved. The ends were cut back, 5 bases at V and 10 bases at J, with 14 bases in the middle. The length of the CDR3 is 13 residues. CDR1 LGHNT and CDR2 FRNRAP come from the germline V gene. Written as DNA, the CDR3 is TGTGCTAGTGGTCCAGCTGAGACCGGAAAACTGTTTTTT. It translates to CASGPAETGKLFF.

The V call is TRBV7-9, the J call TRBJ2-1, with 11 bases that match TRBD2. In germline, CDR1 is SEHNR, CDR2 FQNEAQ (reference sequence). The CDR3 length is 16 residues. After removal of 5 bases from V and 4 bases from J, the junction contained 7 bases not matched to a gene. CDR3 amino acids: CASSQLAGDVYNEQFF. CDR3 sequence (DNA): TGTGCCAGCAGCCAACTAGCGGGAGACGTTTACAATGAGCAGTTCTTC.

CDR3 sequence reads: CASRAPGRKLAGANVLTF. The CDR3 DNA follows: TGTGCCAGCAGGGCTCCGGGACGGAAGCTTGCTGGGGCCAACGTCCTGACTTTC. This chain uses TRBV11-2 with TRBJ2-6, with D perhaps matching TRBD1 or TRBD2 (5 bases each). The CDR3 totals 18 residues. Germline V gene data show CDR1 as SGHAT and CDR2 as FQNNGV. The ends were cut back, 6 bases at V and 2 bases at J, with 20 bases in the middle. The full variable domain, in which reference TRBV11-2 and TRBJ2-6 provide the parts outside the CDR3, is EAGVAQSPRYKIIEKRQSVAFWCNPISGHATLYWYQQILGQGPKLLIQFQNNGVVDDSQLPKDRFSAERLKGVDSTLKIQPAKLEDSAVYLCASRAPGRKLAGANVLTFGAGSRLTVL.

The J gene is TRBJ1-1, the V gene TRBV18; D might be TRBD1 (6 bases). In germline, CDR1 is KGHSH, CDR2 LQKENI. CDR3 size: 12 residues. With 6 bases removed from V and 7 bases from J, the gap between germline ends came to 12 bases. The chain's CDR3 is CASSINRDEAFF. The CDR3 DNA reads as TGTGCCAGCTCCATCAACAGGGATGAAGCTTTCTTT.

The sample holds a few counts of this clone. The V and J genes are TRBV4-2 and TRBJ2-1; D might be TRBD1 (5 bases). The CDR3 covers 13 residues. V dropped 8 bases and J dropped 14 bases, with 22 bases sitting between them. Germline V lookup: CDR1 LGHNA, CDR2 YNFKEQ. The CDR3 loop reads CASSLLDSKKKFF. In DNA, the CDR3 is TGTGCCAGCTCCCTCTTAGACAGCAAGAAGAAGTTCTTC.

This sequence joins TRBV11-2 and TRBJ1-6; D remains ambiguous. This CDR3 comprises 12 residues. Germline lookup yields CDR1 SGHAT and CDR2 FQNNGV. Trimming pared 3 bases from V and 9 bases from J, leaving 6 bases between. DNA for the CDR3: TGTGCCAGCAGCTTGGAGTTTTCACCCCTCCACTTT. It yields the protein CASSLEFSPLHF.

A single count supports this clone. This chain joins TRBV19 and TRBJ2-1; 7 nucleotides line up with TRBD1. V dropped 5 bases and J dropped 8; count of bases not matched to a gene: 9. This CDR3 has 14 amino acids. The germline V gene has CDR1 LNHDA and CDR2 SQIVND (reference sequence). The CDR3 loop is CASSALDRDYEQFF. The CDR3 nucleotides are TGTGCCAGTAGTGCCCTCGACAGGGATTATGAGCAGTTCTTC.

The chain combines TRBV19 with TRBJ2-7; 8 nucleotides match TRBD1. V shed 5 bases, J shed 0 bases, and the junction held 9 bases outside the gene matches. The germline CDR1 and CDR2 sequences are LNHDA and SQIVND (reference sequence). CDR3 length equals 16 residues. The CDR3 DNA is TGTGCCAGTAGTGGGGCCCGGGACAGGAGCTCCTACGAGCAGTACTTC. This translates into CASSGARDRSSYEQYF.

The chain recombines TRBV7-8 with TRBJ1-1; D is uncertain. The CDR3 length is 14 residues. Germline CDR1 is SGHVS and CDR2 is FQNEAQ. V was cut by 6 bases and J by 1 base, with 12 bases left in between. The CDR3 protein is CASSHKEGNTEAFF. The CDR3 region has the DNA TGTGCCAGCAGTCATAAGGAGGGGAACACTGAAGCTTTCTTT.

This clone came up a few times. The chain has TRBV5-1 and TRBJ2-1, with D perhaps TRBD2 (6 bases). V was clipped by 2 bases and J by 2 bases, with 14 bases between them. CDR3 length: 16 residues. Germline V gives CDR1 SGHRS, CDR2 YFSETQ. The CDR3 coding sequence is TGCGCCAGCAGCTTTGGAGGGAGCGGAACCTACAATGAGCAGTTCTTC. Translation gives CASSFGGSGTYNEQFF.

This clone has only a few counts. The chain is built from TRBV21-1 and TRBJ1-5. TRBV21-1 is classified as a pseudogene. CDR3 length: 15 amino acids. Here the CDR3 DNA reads TGTGCCAGCAGCAAAGGGAGGAAAAGCAATCAGCCCCAGCATTTT. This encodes CASSKGRKSNQPQHF.

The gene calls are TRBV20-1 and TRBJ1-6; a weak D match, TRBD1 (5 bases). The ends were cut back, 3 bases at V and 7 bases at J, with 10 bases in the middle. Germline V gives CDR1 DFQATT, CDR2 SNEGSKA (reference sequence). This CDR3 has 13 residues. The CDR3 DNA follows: TGCAGTGCTAGTCGGGACGAAAATTCACCCCTCCACTTT. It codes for CSASRDENSPLHF.

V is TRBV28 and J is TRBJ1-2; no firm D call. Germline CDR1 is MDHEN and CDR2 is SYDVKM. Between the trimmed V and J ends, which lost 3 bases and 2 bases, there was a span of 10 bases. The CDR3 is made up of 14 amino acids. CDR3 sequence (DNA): TGTGCCAGCAGTTTCGCTCAGCCGAACTATGGCTACACCTTC. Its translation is CASSFAQPNYGYTF.

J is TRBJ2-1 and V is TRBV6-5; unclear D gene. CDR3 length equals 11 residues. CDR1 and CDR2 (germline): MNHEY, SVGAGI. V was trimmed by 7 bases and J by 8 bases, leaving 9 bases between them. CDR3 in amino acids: CASTMGDEQFF. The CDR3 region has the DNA TGTGCCAGCACTATGGGCGATGAGCAGTTCTTC.